This is a list of T cell receptor beta chains from one sample in a study of T-cell reconstitution after alpha-beta-depleted transplantation in children. TCRdb itself ran the PCR reads through MiXCR, one entry per CDR3 protein. The top ten hold around 14% of the sample, which has roughly 190,000 distinct CDR3 sequences, less than 15% seen once. Source: PBMCs from the stem cell graft donor, taken from the stem cell graft. These receptors all come from a human donor who donated a stem cell graft to a child with acute lymphoblastic leukemia. CDR3s include the opening cysteine and the closing phenylalanine or tryptophan. The D gene is left open where the match is weak. Only some rows state a clone size, as once, few, many or a class for expanded clones.

j_call v_call d_call clone_size cdr3_nt cdr3_aa
TRBJ2-7 TRBV15 TRBD2 few TGTGCCACCAGCAGCAACCGGGCGGGAGCGCCCGACGAGCAGTACTTC CATSSNRAGAPDEQYF
TRBJ2-2 TRBV7-8 . many TGTGCCAGCAGCTTGGTGGGCCTCGCGAACACCGGGGAGCTGTTTTTT CASSLVGLANTGELFF
TRBJ2-5 TRBV20-1 . many TGCAGTGCTAGAGAGGAAGCGGTCACACAAGAGACCCAGTACTTC CSAREEAVTQETQYF
TRBJ2-7 TRBV5-1 TRBD2 . TGCGCCAGCAGCTTTTCGAGCGGGACTTACTACGAGCAGTACTTC CASSFSSGTYYEQYF
TRBJ1-1 TRBV29-1 . few TGCAGCGTTGTATCCGGACTCACGGAAGCTTTCTTT CSVVSGLTEAFF
TRBJ2-3 TRBV29-1 TRBD2 many TGCAGCTCCAGACTAGCGGGAGGGCCTAGAGATACGCAGTATTTT CSSRLAGGPRDTQYF
TRBJ2-7 TRBV6-1 TRBD1 many TGTGCCAGCATGATCGGACAGGCGCCCTACGAGCAGTACTTC CASMIGQAPYEQYF
TRBJ2-5 TRBV20-1 . . TGCAGTGCTAGAAGGACAGCCTATGAAAGATCCGGGCACTTC CSARRTAYERSGHF
TRBJ2-1 TRBV29-1 . many TGCAGCGCCAACCCTAGCTCCCGCGGTAATGAGCAGTTCTTC CSANPSSRGNEQFF
TRBJ2-7 TRBV7-8 . many TGTGCCAGCAGCGCGTTACTAGAACAACAAGGCGAGCAGTACTTC CASSALLEQQGEQYF
TRBJ1-2 TRBV20-1 . many TGCAGTGCCTCACGCTACGAACAGGGAGCTAACTATGGCTACACCTTC CSASRYEQGANYGYTF
TRBJ2-7 TRBV5-1 . many TGCGCCAGCAGCGCTGGAAACGGATTCTCCTACGAGCAGTACTTC CASSAGNGFSYEQYF
TRBJ2-4 TRBV11-2 . once TGTGCCAGCAGCCCCCATGTTGGCACGCTTAAGGGAATTCAGTACTTC CASSPHVGTLKGIQYF
TRBJ2-5 TRBV24-1 . once TGTGCCACCAGTGACAGGACATCGAACGGGGAGACCCAGTACTTC CATSDRTSNGETQYF
TRBJ2-1 TRBV12-3/TRBV12-4 . few TGTGCCAGCAGCCAAGAAAATGAGCAGTTCTTC CASSQENEQFF
TRBJ2-7 TRBV12-3/TRBV12-4 TRBD2 few TGTGCCAGCAGTTTAACCCACGGGAGGGCAAACGAGCAGTACTTC CASSLTHGRANEQYF
TRBJ2-7 TRBV10-1 . once TGCGCCAGCAGCCGGGACGGACCCTACGAGCAGTACTTC CASSRDGPYEQYF
TRBJ2-5 TRBV5-6 . many TGTGCCAGCAGCTTCTTGGACAGCCTCGAGACCCAGTACTTC CASSFLDSLETQYF
TRBJ2-7 TRBV5-1 . many TGCGCCAGCAGCTTGGACGGATCCCCGTCTAGGACCTACGAGCAGTACTTC CASSLDGSPSRTYEQYF
TRBJ2-1 TRBV5-1 TRBD2 few TGCGCCAGCAGCACGACTAGCGGGAGTGTCGGTGAGCAGTTCTTC CASSTTSGSVGEQFF
TRBJ2-1 TRBV6-1 TRBD2 . TGTACCAGCAGTCCCAGGGGCCCCGGGGGACTAGCGGAGTACAATGAGCAGTTCTTC CTSSPRGPGGLAEYNEQFF
TRBJ2-7 TRBV5-1 TRBD1 many TGCGCCAGCAGCCGTTTCCCAACCGGGACAGGCCTAGACGAGCAGTACTTC CASSRFPTGTGLDEQYF